Listed below are T cell receptor beta chains from one sample, sequenced in a study of blood T cell repertoires in COVID-19. Generated by immunoSEQ multiplex PCR, the TCRdb table keeps only in-frame clones and is missing some. The data show around 95,000 clones, 81% seen once. The specimen sequenced was peripheral blood. The receptors come from a woman aged 80 or over with acute or convalescent COVID-19. Both conserved end residues are part of each CDR3. The D gene is left open where the match is weak. The listing skips clone size in some rows; elsewhere it reads once, few, many or a size class.

J gene | D gene | CDR3 length | clone size | V gene | CDR3 protein | CDR3 DNA
TRBJ2-5 | - | 15 | - | TRBV4-2 | CASSQVLAHDETQYF | TGTGCCAGCAGCCAAGTATTAGCTCATGACGAGACCCAGTACTTC
TRBJ1-2 | - | 17 | - | TRBV28 | CASSQNPGAVVGYGYTF | TGTGCCAGCAGCCAAAACCCAGGGGCCGTCGTCGGCTATGGCTACACCTTC
TRBJ1-1 | - | 14 | - | TRBV10-3 | CAIKDSRINTEAFF | TGTGCCATCAAGGACAGCCGTATTAACACTGAAGCTTTCTTT
TRBJ1-2 | - | 14 | once | TRBV2 | CASSESGRVMSYTF | TGTGCCAGCAGTGAATCGGGCAGGGTAATGAGCTACACCTTC
TRBJ2-1 | TRBD2 | 17 | - | TRBV2 | CASSAQGAGGSYNEQFF | TGTGCCAGCAGTGCCCAGGGCGCGGGGGGATCCTACAATGAGCAGTTCTTC
TRBJ1-5 | TRBD1 | 18 | - | TRBV28 | CASSRPRTGVSSNQPQHF | TGTGCCAGCAGTCGGCCACGGACAGGGGTTTCGAGCAATCAGCCCCAGCATTTT
TRBJ2-2 | TRBD2 | 16 | - | TRBV27 | CASSSLAGANTGELFF | TGTGCCAGCAGCTCCCTAGCGGGGGCGAACACCGGGGAGCTGTTTTTT
TRBJ1-2 | TRBD1 | 18 | - | TRBV27 | CASSSRAAGTGSLYGYTF | TGTGCCAGCAGTTCCAGGGCCGCCGGGACAGGTTCTCTCTATGGCTACACCTTC
TRBJ1-1 | - | 15 | once | TRBV5-8 | CASSFRGVGNTEAFF | TGTGCCAGCAGCTTTCGGGGTGTCGGTAACACTGAAGCTTTCTTT
TRBJ2-3 | TRBD2 | 16 | - | TRBV7-9 | CASSTTSGATADTQYF | TGTGCCAGCAGCACGACTAGCGGGGCCACAGCAGATACGCAGTATTTT
TRBJ1-3 | - | 14 | - | TRBV2 | CASKQGVKGNTIYF | TGTGCCAGCAAACAGGGAGTGAAGGGAAACACCATATATTTT
TRBJ2-3 | TRBD2 | 16 | - | TRBV4-2 | CASSQVLGGGTDTQYF | TGTGCCAGCAGCCAAGTCCTCGGGGGGGGCACAGATACGCAGTATTTT
TRBJ1-3 | - | 15 | - | TRBV18 | CASAPTYSSGNTIYF | TGTGCCAGCGCCCCCACTTACAGCTCTGGAAACACCATATATTTT
TRBJ2-7 | TRBD1 | 15 | - | TRBV5-6 | CASSLWDRSSYEQYF | TGTGCCAGCAGCTTGTGGGACAGGAGCTCCTACGAGCAGTACTTC
TRBJ2-4 | TRBD1 | 16 | - | TRBV4-3 | CASSQEDRAPFSIQYF | TGCGCCAGCAGCCAAGAGGACAGGGCCCCTTTTTCCATTCAGTACTTC
TRBJ2-7 | - | 10 | - | TRBV2 | CASGEREQYF | TGTGCCAGCGGGGAGCGGGAGCAGTACTTC
TRBJ2-2 | TRBD1 | 18 | - | TRBV9 | CASSVALQGQGNTGELFF | TGTGCCAGCAGCGTAGCCCTACAGGGACAGGGTAACACCGGGGAGCTGTTTTTT